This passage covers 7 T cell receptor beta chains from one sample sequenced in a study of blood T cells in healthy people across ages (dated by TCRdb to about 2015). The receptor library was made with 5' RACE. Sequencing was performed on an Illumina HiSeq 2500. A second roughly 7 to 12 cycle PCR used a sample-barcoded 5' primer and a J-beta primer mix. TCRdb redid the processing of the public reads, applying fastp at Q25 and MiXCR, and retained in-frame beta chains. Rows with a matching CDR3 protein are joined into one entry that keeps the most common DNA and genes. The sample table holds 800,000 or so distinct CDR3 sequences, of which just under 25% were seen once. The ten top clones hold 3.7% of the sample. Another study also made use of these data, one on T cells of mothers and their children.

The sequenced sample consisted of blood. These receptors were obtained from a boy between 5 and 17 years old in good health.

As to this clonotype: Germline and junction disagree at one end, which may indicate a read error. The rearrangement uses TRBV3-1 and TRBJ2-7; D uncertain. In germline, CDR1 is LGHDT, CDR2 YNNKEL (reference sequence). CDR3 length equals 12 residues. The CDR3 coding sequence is TGTGCCAGCAGCCAAGATCTGTACGAGCAGCACTTC. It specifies CASSQDLYEQHF.

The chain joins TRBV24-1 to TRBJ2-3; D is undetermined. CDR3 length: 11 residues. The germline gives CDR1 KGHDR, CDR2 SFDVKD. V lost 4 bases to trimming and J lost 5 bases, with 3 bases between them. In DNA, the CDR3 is TGTGCCACCAGTGAGAAAGATACGCAGTATTTT. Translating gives CATSEKDTQYF.

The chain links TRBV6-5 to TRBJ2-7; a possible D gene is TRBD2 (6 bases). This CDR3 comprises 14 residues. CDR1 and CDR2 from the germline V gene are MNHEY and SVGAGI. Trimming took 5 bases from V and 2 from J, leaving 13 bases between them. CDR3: CASSQIAEPYEQYF. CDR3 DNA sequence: TGTGCCAGCAGTCAAATAGCGGAGCCCTACGAGCAGTACTTC.

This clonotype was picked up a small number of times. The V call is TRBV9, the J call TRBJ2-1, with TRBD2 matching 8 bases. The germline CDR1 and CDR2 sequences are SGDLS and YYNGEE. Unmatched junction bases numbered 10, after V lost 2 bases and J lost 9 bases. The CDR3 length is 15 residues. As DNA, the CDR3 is TGTGCCAGCAGCGTGAGGCCGAGCGGGGGAGGTGAGCAGTTCTTC. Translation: CASSVRPSGGGEQFF.

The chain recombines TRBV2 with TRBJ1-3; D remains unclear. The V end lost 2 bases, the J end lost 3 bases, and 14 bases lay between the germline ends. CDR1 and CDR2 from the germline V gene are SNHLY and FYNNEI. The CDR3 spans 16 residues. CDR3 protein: CASSESRGFVGNTIYF. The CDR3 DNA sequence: TGTGCCAGCAGTGAATCGCGAGGATTCGTTGGAAACACCATATATTTT.

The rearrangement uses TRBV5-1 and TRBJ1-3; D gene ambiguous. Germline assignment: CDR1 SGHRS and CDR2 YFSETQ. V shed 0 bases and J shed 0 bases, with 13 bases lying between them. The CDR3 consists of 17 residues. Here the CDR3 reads CASSLDLGGFSGNTIYF. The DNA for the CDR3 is TGCGCCAGCAGCTTGGATTTGGGTGGGTTCTCTGGAAACACCATATATTTT.

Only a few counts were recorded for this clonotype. The CDR3 loop reads CAWSTNSHQPQHF. The CDR3 DNA follows: TGTGCCTGGAGCACTAACAGTCATCAGCCCCAGCATTTT. V usage is TRBV30 and J usage is TRBJ1-5, with no clear D. CDR3 length: 13 amino acids. Trimming took 3 bases from V and 5 from J, leaving 11 bases between them. CDR1 and CDR2 from the germline V gene are GTSNPN and SVGIG (reference sequence).